Here is one TCR beta chain with its context. Its cognate antigen is unknown. Once sorted, every population was more than 98% pure. Trimming took 8 bases from V and 7 from J, leaving 10 bases between them. This CDR3 region has 11 residues. Germline lookup yields CDR1 MNHNS and CDR2 SASEGT. Expressed TCRB transcripts were sequenced after all isolated RNA was converted to cDNA. Using immunoSEQ multiplex PCR, the repertoire was profiled, and TCRdb retains in-frame clones only, with some absent. The table includes roughly 500,000 clones, about an eighth detected once. This record comes from a study of beta chain features in type 1 diabetes. The study, taken as a whole, reports: PCR may have favored shorter templates equally in patients and controls.

The J gene is TRBJ2-3, the V gene TRBV6-1; D gene ambiguous. Sequenced sample: naive CD4+ T cells from blood. The TCR sequence derives from a woman younger than 35 in good health. The DNA of the CDR3 is TGTGCCAGCCCGTCAACCCATACGCAGTATTTT. Translated, it gives CASPSTHTQYF.